Listed here is a single T cell receptor beta chain. Its antigen is as yet unknown. The data derive from a study of untreated major depressive disorder. Notes on the study in general: Depressed patients' CD4+ T cells carried increased TRBV05-01 (Vbeta 5.1) usage versus control CD4+ T cells.

Sequenced by immunoSEQ multiplex PCR; TCRdb stores in-frame clones only, minus some. The table has about 25,000 clones, approximately 91% seen once. Each depressed patient was pairwise matched to a non-depressed control for sex, age, current smoking status and body mass index. Every participant had European ancestry. Participants with major medical conditions, Axis I/II comorbidities, regular medication or illicit drug use were excluded. Between the trimmed V and J ends, which lost 7 bases and 3 bases, there was a span of 10 bases. The CDR3 length is 14 residues. Germline V lookup: CDR1 MNHEY, CDR2 SMNVEV (reference sequence).

The source is a woman aged 25 to 39 with major depressive disorder. Sequencing was performed on CD4+ T cells from PBMCs. This chain links TRBV27 with TRBJ2-6, with D possibly matching TRBD1 (5 bases). Written as DNA, the CDR3 is TGTGCCAGCACTTCAGGGAATGGGGCCAACGTCCTGACTTTC. Its translation: CASTSGNGANVLTF. Full variable domain (remainder filled in from reference TRBV27 and TRBJ2-6): EAQVTQNPRYLITVTGKKLTVTCSQNMNHEYMSWYRQDPGLGLRQIYYSMNVEVTDKGDVPEGYKVSRKEKRNFPLILESPSPNQTSLYFCASTSGNGANVLTFGAGSRLTVL.